This entry lists 32 T cell receptor beta chains sequenced from one sample in a study of early T cells in non-severe SARS-CoV-2 infection. TCRdb recomputed calls from the 5' RACE reads with MiXCR, one row per CDR3 protein. The profile covers tens of thousands of distinct CDR3 sequences, with roughly 6.2% appearing a single time and roughly 4% taken by the ten largest. The sequencing input was whole blood. Every receptor here comes from an adult who was a healthcare worker with PCR-confirmed SARS-CoV-2 infection or an uninfected control (not recorded which).

This chain connects TRBV4-3 to TRBJ1-5; no firm D call. Per the germline V gene, CDR1 is LGHNA and CDR2 is YSLEER. V shed 0 bases and J shed 4 bases, with 7 bases lying between them. CDR3 size: 14 residues. The CDR3 sequence: CASSQELRNQPQHF. The CDR3 DNA follows: TGCGCCAGCAGCCAAGAACTCCGGAATCAGCCCCAGCATTTT.

This clonotype occurred many times. The rearrangement links TRBV12-2 to TRBJ1-5; the listed D gene, TRBD1, was not tested against the DNA. TRBV12-2 is a known pseudogene. The CDR3 length is 15 residues. CDR3 bases: TGTGCAAGTCGCTTAGTAGCAGGGCTAAATCAGCCCCAGCATTTT. This translates into CASRLVAGLNQPQHF.

This clonotype came up many times. The J gene is TRBJ1-1, the V gene TRBV18; D unresolved. V lost 2 bases and J 4 bases, leaving 8 bases between the germline ends. CDR3 length: 13 residues. Germline V gene sequence: CDR1 KGHSH, CDR2 LQKENI. CDR3: CASSPGQTTEAFF. In DNA, the CDR3 is TGTGCCAGCTCACCAGGGCAGACCACTGAAGCTTTCTTT. The whole variable domain, remainder taken from reference TRBV18 and TRBJ1-1, is NAGVMQNPRHLVRRRGQEARLRCSPMKGHSHVYWYRQLPEEGLKFMVYLQKENIIDESGMPKERFSAEFPKEGPSILRIQQVVRGDSAAYFCASSPGQTTEAFFGQGTRLTVV.

The chain recombines TRBV24-1 with TRBJ2-1; no definite D call. Germline CDR1 and CDR2: KGHDR and SFDVKD. The V end was cut by 6 bases, the J end by 6 bases, with 8 bases between. The CDR3 contains 12 residues. The CDR3 is CATSSRLNEQFF. For the CDR3, the DNA is TGTGCCACCAGTTCCCGTCTCAATGAGCAGTTCTTC.

V and J are TRBV6-5 and TRBJ2-7; 8 nucleotides agree with TRBD2. Germline V lookup: CDR1 MNHEY, CDR2 SVGAGI. V dropped 6 bases and J dropped 0; count of bases not matched to a gene: 7. This CDR3 contains 15 residues. CDR3 in DNA: TGTGCCAGCAGACAACTAGCGGATCGCTCCTACGAGCAGTACTTC. Translation gives CASRQLADRSYEQYF.

The V and J genes are TRBV11-2 and TRBJ2-3; D unresolved. The CDR3 has 12 amino acids. The germline CDR1 and CDR2 sequences are SGHAT and FQNNGV. V was clipped by 3 bases and J by 5 bases, with 6 bases between them. The DNA of the CDR3 is TGTGCCAGCAGCTTTTACGGAGATACGCAGTATTTT. Translation: CASSFYGDTQYF.

This clonotype was counted ten times or more. The CDR3 reads CATSSDRGKNQPQHF. CDR3 bases: TGTGCCACCAGCAGCGACAGGGGGAAAAATCAGCCCCAGCATTTT. The chain joins TRBV15 to TRBJ1-5; 9 bases line up with TRBD1. The V gene's germline CDR1 is LNHNV and CDR2 YYDKDF (reference sequence). The CDR3 has 15 amino acids. J lost 4 bases, V lost 3 bases, and 4 bases had no gene match. The entire variable domain, with the rest obtained from reference TRBV15 and TRBJ1-5, is as follows: DAMVIQNPRYQVTQFGKPVTLSCSQTLNHNVMYWYQQKSSQAPKLLFHYYDKDFNNEADTPDNFQSRRPNTSFCFLDIRSPGLGDTAMYLCATSSDRGKNQPQHFGDGTRLSIL.

This clonotype was seen at least ten times. The rearrangement joins TRBV5-1 to TRBJ2-5; D possibly corresponds to TRBD1 (5 bases). CDR1 SGHRS and CDR2 YFSETQ come from the germline V gene. There are 13 residues in the CDR3. Trimming left V 4 bases short and J 2 bases short, with 9 bases between. The CDR3 sequence: CASSKYRQETQYF. In DNA, the CDR3 is TGCGCCAGCAGCAAGTACAGGCAAGAGACCCAGTACTTC.

In its sample, this clonotype was seen many times. The chain uses TRBV27 and TRBJ2-7, with D maybe TRBD1 (6 bases). Germline V lookup: CDR1 MNHEY, CDR2 SMNVEV (reference sequence). V was clipped by 2 bases and J by 4 bases, with 6 bases between them. The CDR3 runs to 12 residues. The CDR3 bases are TGTGCCAGCAGTTTAACAGGGTACGAGCAGTACTTC. It is translated as CASSLTGYEQYF.

This clonotype was counted between two and nine times. The chain carries TRBV5-1 and TRBJ2-5; D not certain. Trimming removed 6 bases from V and 0 bases from J, with 9 bases in between. There are 13 residues in the CDR3. Germline loops: CDR1 SGHRS, CDR2 YFSETQ. The CDR3 loop is CASTQRDQETQYF. For the CDR3, the DNA is TGCGCCAGCACTCAGCGCGACCAAGAGACCCAGTACTTC.

Many counts were recorded for this clonotype. This chain uses TRBV12-3 or TRBV12-4 with TRBJ2-3; D is perhaps TRBD2 (7 bases). V was shortened by 5 bases and J by 3 bases, with 21 bases between the two germline ends. CDR3 length equals 17 residues. In DNA, the CDR3 is TGTGCCAGCAGTCGTGCTTCGGGGGGCCAGAGTACAGATACGCAGTATTTT. As protein: CASSRASGGQSTDTQYF.

The gene calls are TRBV4-3 and TRBJ2-2; 13 positions match TRBD2. After removal of 1 base from V and 3 bases from J, the junction contained 11 bases not matched to a gene. The CDR3 runs to 20 residues. CDR1 and CDR2 from the germline V gene are LGHNA and YSLEER. CDR3 sequence reads: CASSQVPPGLAGEYTGELFF. For the CDR3, the DNA is TGCGCCAGCAGCCAAGTGCCCCCCGGACTAGCGGGGGAATACACCGGGGAGCTGTTTTTT.

At least ten counts were recorded for this clonotype. The gene calls are TRBV5-1 and TRBJ2-6, with 7 positions matching TRBD1. Germline CDR1 is SGHRS and CDR2 is YFSETQ. This CDR3 has 18 amino acids. V shed 3 bases, J shed 0 bases, and the junction held 9 bases outside the gene matches. CDR3 region: CASSWRQGLSSGANVLTF. The CDR3 DNA follows: TGCGCCAGCAGCTGGAGACAGGGTTTATCCTCTGGGGCCAACGTCCTGACTTTC. Full variable domain (rest looked up from reference TRBV5-1 and TRBJ2-6): KAGVTQTPRYLIKTRGQQVTLSCSPISGHRSVSWYQQTPGQGLQFLFEYFSETQRNKGNFPGRFSGRQFSNSRSEMNVSTLELGDSALYLCASSWRQGLSSGANVLTFGAGSRLTVL.

This chain joins TRBV5-1 and TRBJ2-3, with 9 nucleotides matching TRBD1. J gave up 4 bases and V 4 bases, and 13 bases lay outside the gene matches. The CDR3 has 17 residues. The V gene's germline CDR1 is SGHRS and CDR2 YFSETQ. CDR3: CASSPLNPGQGSDTQYF. The DNA for the CDR3 is TGCGCCAGCAGCCCACTAAACCCGGGACAGGGCTCAGATACGCAGTATTTT.

Regarding this clonotype: A much larger clone differs by one base, so this may be a read error. This chain joins TRBV12-3 or TRBV12-4 and TRBJ2-1; the match to TRBD2 covers 9 bases. This CDR3 spans 16 amino acids. The DNA for the CDR3 is TGTCCCAGCAGTCCCATTTCCCAGCGGGGGGTTCATGAGCAGTTCTTC. It is translated as CPSSPISQRGVHEQFF.

This clonotype has more than one count but fewer than ten. The chain employs TRBV7-8 and TRBJ1-1, with D possibly TRBD1 on 5 matching bases. Between the trimmed V and J ends, which lost 5 bases and 1 base, there was a span of 11 bases. The CDR3 spans 14 residues. Germline values: CDR1 SGHVS, CDR2 FQNEAQ. CDR3 bases: TGTGCCAGCAGCCGGGGACGGGCGAACACTGAAGCTTTCTTT. This sequence encodes CASSRGRANTEAFF.

There are many counts of this clonotype. The rearrangement links TRBV7-8 to TRBJ2-7, with D hard to call. Trimming shortened V by 1 base and J by 3 bases, and 16 bases separated the two germline ends. This CDR3 has 16 residues. Germline V gene lookup returns CDR1 SGHVS and CDR2 FQNEAQ. The CDR3 loop is CASSLGNRATLYEQYF. In DNA form, the CDR3 reads TGTGCCAGCAGCTTAGGTAATCGGGCGACTCTCTACGAGCAGTACTTC.

This clonotype has a count of ten or more. The rearrangement links TRBV5-6 to TRBJ2-7; D is uncertain. The V and J ends lost 1 base and 2 bases respectively, with 13 bases between them. The CDR3 runs 15 residues. Germline-derived CDR1 and CDR2 are SGHDT and YYEEEE. In DNA form, the CDR3 reads TGTGCCAGCAGCTTGATTGCTGGGGAAACCTACGAGCAGTACTTC. The encoded protein is CASSLIAGETYEQYF.

This clonotype was seen repeatedly, ten times or more. The rearrangement uses TRBV25-1 and TRBJ2-1, with D possibly matching TRBD1 (6 bases). With 3 bases removed from V and 4 bases from J, the gap between germline ends came to 16 bases. Germline lookup yields CDR1 MGHDK and CDR2 SYGVNS. This CDR3 spans 16 amino acids. The CDR3 loop is CASSDEAGGRYNEQFF. The DNA for the CDR3 is TGTGCCAGCAGTGATGAGGCTGGGGGCAGGTACAATGAGCAGTTCTTC.

This clonotype occurred many times. The CDR3 coding sequence is TGTGCCAGCAGCGACCTTCGACAGGGAATGCGAGAGACCCAGTACTTC. The encoded protein is CASSDLRQGMRETQYF. The genes are TRBV5-5 and TRBJ2-5, with TRBD1 matching over 7 bases. V gave up 4 bases and J gave up 4 bases; unmatched junction bases: 13. The germline gives CDR1 SGHKS, CDR2 YYEKEE (reference sequence). The CDR3 extends over 16 amino acids.

J is TRBJ1-1 and V is TRBV7-9; 7 bases map to TRBD1. The V segment lost 1 base and the J segment 8 bases; nucleotides outside the gene matches: 4. Per germline, CDR1 SEHNR and CDR2 FQNEAQ (reference sequence). The CDR3 is 13 residues long. In DNA form, the CDR3 reads TGTGCCAGCAGCTTAGAGGGAGGGGGCGAAGCTTTCTTT. Its protein is CASSLEGGGEAFF.

This clonotype was picked up many times. This chain joins TRBV19 and TRBJ2-1; no reliable D call. Germline V gives CDR1 LNHDA, CDR2 SQIVND (reference sequence). The CDR3 loop spans 19 amino acids. Between the trimmed V and J ends, which lost 2 bases and 0 bases, there was a span of 20 bases. CDR3: CASSIRSAALSSSYNEQFF. CDR3 nucleotides: TGTGCCAGTAGTATAAGATCTGCTGCGCTCTCAAGCTCCTACAATGAGCAGTTCTTC. The complete variable domain, with remaining parts taken from reference TRBV19 and TRBJ2-1, reads DGGITQSPKYLFRKEGQNVTLSCEQNLNHDAMYWYRQDPGQGLRLIYYSQIVNDFQKGDIAEGYSVSREKKESFPLTVTSAQKNPTAFYLCASSIRSAALSSSYNEQFFGPGTRLTVL.

In this sample, this clonotype turned up a few times. This chain connects TRBV28 to TRBJ1-2, with 7 bases that match TRBD1. This CDR3 region has 14 residues. CDR1 and CDR2 (germline): MDHEN, SYDVKM. V lost 4 bases, J lost 2 bases, and 4 bases stayed unmatched. The CDR3 sequence: CASSYGQANYGYTF. Written as DNA, the CDR3 is TGTGCCAGCAGTTACGGACAGGCAAACTATGGCTACACCTTC.

The gene calls are TRBV20-1 and TRBJ1-1; 10 nucleotides agree with TRBD1. Trimming removed 6 bases from V and 0 bases from J; junction bases left unmatched: 7. Germline V CDR1 and CDR2: DFQATT, SNEGSKA (reference sequence). This CDR3 comprises 15 residues. The CDR3 is CSAPRTGGMNTEAFF. Written as DNA, the CDR3 is TGCAGTGCCCCGCGGACAGGGGGGATGAACACTGAAGCTTTCTTT.

Notes on this clonotype: This clone may be a read error of a much larger clone one base away. This chain connects TRBV12-3 or TRBV12-4 to TRBJ1-2; TRBD1 matches 7 bases. The CDR3 has 14 amino acids. The V segment lost 5 bases and the J segment 3 bases; nucleotides outside the gene matches: 6. The CDR3 bases are TGTGCCAGCAGTCCGTCCACAGGGGACTATGGCTACACCTTC. This codes for CASSPSTGDYGYTF.

The chain combines TRBV6-2 or TRBV6-3 with TRBJ1-2; D may be TRBD1 (5 bases). The CDR3 contains 15 residues. Per germline, CDR1 MNHEY and CDR2 SVGEGT. The V end lost 1 base, the J end lost 2 bases, and 11 bases lay between the germline ends. This CDR3 is CASSYYPTENYGYTF. The CDR3 DNA reads TGTGCCAGCAGTTACTACCCGACAGAAAACTATGGCTACACCTTC.

The chain uses TRBV7-8 and TRBJ1-2; TRBD1 might be the D (5 bases). V was pared by 2 bases and J by 5 bases, with 18 bases between. CDR1 and CDR2 from the germline V gene are SGHVS and FQNEAQ. The CDR3 loop spans 16 amino acids. CDR3 DNA: TGTGCCAGCAGCTTACAGAGGCCAGGAGCAGGGTATGGCTACACCTTC. It specifies CASSLQRPGAGYGYTF.

This clonotype was counted many times. The rearrangement links TRBV6-5 to TRBJ1-1, with D maybe TRBD1 (6 bases). This CDR3 has 16 amino acids. Trimming shortened V by 0 bases and J by 2 bases, and 13 bases separated the two germline ends. Per the germline V gene, CDR1 is MNHEY and CDR2 is SVGAGI. The CDR3 coding sequence is TGTGCCAGCAGTTACTCGAGGACAGTAGAAAACACTGAAGCTTTCTTT. Its translation is CASSYSRTVENTEAFF.

This clonotype appeared many times. V gene TRBV5-1 combines with J gene TRBJ2-2; 7 bases match TRBD2. This CDR3 contains 17 residues. Germline CDR1 reads SGHRS; CDR2 reads YFSETQ. V trimming: 3 bases; J trimming: 1 base; junction bases outside the gene matches: 9. The DNA for the CDR3 is TGCGCCAGCAGCTCCCTTGCGGGGGAGGTGAACACCGGGGAGCTGTTTTTT. Encoded protein: CASSSLAGEVNTGELFF.

This clonotype was counted ten times or more. CDR3 amino acids: CSAQPTGNTGELFF. CDR3 bases: TGCAGCGCCCAGCCGACAGGGAACACCGGGGAGCTGTTTTTT. The chain couples TRBV29-1 to TRBJ2-2; a possible D gene is TRBD1 (6 bases). CDR1 is SQVTM, CDR2 ANQGSEA, per germline. The V end lost 7 bases, the J end lost 1 base, and 13 bases lay between the germline ends. CDR3 length equals 14 residues.

The chain links TRBV5-1 to TRBJ2-1; TRBD2 aligns across 8 bases. Germline V gives CDR1 SGHRS, CDR2 YFSETQ. J was trimmed by 5 bases and V by 7 bases; bases with no gene match: 5. The length of the CDR3 is 13 residues. The CDR3 spells CASHIAGNNEQFF. The CDR3 DNA is TGCGCCAGCCACATAGCGGGGAACAATGAGCAGTTCTTC.

The chain uses TRBV12-5 and TRBJ2-1; perhaps TRBD2 as D (6 bases). Germline loops: CDR1 LGHNT, CDR2 FRNRAP. The CDR3 runs to 16 residues. The ends were cut back, 6 bases at V and 0 bases at J, with 15 bases in the middle. CDR3 loop: CASGREKGSSYNEQFF. The CDR3 DNA reads TGTGCTAGTGGCCGGGAGAAGGGGAGCTCCTACAATGAGCAGTTCTTC.